The 2 T cell receptor beta chains presented below share a single source sample, sequenced in a study of T cell responses to AZD1222 COVID-19 vaccine. Here immunoSEQ multiplex PCR was the method, and the copy in TCRdb shows in-frame clones only, minus some. The table lists some 150,000 clones, approximately 93% of them singletons. Sequenced here: peripheral blood, sampled on day 0 of AZD1222 vaccination. The source of these receptors is an adult in good health.

The chain combines TRBV12-3 or TRBV12-4 with TRBJ2-3; D is undetermined. There are 11 residues in the CDR3. The ends were cut back, 2 bases at V and 6 bases at J, with 3 bases in the middle. This CDR3 is CASSLRDTQYF. The CDR3 DNA is TGTGCCAGCAGTTTACGGGATACGCAGTATTTT.

This rearrangement joins TRBV2 to TRBJ1-5; tentatively, D is TRBD1 (5 bases). Trimming removed 6 bases at V and 2 bases at J, with 8 bases between. This CDR3 region has 13 residues. Germline values: CDR1 SNHLY, CDR2 FYNNEI. The CDR3 is CASRGGGNQPQHF. CDR3 coding DNA: TGTGCCAGCAGGGGAGGGGGCAATCAGCCCCAGCATTTT. Filled out from reference TRBV2 and TRBJ1-5, the complete variable domain reads EPEVTQTPSHQVTQMGQEVILRCVPISNHLYFYWYRQILGQKVEFLVSFYNNEISEKSEIFDDQFSVERPDGSNFTLKIRSTKLEDSAMYFCASRGGGNQPQHFGDGTRLSIL.